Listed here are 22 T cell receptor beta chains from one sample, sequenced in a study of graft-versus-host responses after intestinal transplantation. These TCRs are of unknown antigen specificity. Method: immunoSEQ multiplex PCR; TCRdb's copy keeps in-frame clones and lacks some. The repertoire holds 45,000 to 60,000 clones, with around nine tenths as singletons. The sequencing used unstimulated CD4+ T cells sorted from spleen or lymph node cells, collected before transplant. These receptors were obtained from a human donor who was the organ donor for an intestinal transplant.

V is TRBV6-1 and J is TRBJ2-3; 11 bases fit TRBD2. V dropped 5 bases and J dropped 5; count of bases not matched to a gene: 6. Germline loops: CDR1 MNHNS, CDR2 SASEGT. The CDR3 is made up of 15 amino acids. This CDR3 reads CASSLAGGPEDTQYF. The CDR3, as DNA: TGTGCCAGCAGTTTAGCGGGAGGGCCTGAAGATACGCAGTATTTT.

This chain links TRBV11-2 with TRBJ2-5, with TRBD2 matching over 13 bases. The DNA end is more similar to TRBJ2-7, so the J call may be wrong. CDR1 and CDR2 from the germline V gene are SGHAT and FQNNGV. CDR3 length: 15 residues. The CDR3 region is CASSSRLAGGYEQYF. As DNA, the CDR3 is TGTGCCAGCAGCTCCAGACTAGCGGGAGGCTACGAGCAGTACTTC.

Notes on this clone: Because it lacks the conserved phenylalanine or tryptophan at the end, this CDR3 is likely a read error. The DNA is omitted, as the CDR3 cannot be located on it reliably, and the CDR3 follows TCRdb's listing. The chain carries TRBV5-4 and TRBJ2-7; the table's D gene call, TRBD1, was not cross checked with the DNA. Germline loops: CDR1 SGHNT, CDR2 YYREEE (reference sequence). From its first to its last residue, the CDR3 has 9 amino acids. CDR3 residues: CASSLTGGL.

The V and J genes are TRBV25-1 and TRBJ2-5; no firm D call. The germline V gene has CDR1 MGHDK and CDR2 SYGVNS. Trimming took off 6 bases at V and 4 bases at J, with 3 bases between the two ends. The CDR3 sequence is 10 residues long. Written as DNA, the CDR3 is TGTGCCAGCAGGGGAGAGACCCAGTACTTC. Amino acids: CASRGETQYF.

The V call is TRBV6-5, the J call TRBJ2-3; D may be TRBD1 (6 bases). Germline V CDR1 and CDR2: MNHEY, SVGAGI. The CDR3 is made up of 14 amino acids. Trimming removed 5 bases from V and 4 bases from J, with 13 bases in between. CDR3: CASSTGTGSDTQYF. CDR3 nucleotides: TGTGCCAGCAGTACAGGGACGGGATCAGATACGCAGTATTTT.

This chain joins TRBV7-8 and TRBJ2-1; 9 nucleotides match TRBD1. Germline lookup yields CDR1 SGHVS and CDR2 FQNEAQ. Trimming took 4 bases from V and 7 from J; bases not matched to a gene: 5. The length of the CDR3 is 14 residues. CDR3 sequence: CASSWGTGRNEQFF. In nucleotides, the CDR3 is TGTGCCAGCAGCTGGGGGACAGGGAGGAATGAGCAGTTCTTC.

The chain's CDR3 is CASNLGGSTGELFF. Here the CDR3 DNA reads TGTGCCAGCAATTTAGGAGGTAGCACCGGGGAGCTGTTTTTT. This sequence joins TRBV6-5 and TRBJ2-2, with D perhaps TRBD2 (5 bases). This CDR3 contains 14 residues. V shed 7 bases and J shed 4 bases, with 13 bases lying between them. Germline assignment: CDR1 MNHEY and CDR2 SVGAGI.

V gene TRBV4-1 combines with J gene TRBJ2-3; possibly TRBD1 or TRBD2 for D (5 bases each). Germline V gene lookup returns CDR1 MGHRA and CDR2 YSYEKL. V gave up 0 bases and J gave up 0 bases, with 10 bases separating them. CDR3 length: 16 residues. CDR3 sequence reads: CASSQDQGTSTDTQYF. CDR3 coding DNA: TGCGCCAGCAGCCAAGATCAAGGGACCAGCACAGATACGCAGTATTTT.

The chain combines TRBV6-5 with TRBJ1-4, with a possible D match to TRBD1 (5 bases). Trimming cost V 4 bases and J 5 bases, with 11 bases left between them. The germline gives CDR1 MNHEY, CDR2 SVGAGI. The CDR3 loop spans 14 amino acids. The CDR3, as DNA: TGTGCCAGCAGTTCCGGGGGAGAGAATGAAAAACTGTTTTTT. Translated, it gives CASSSGGENEKLFF.

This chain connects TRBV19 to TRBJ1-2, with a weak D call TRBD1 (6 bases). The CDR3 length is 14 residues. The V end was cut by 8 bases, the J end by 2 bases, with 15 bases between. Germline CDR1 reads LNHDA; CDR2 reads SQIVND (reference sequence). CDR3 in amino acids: CASLSRQGNYGYTF. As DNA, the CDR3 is TGTGCCAGTCTAAGCCGGCAGGGGAACTATGGCTACACCTTC.

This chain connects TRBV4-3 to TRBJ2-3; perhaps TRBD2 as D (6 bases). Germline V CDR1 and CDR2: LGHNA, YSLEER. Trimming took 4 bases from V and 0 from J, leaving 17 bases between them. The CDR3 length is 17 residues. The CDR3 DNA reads TGCGCCAGCAGCCTCTGGGTCGCGGGAAGCAGCACAGATACGCAGTATTTT. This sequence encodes CASSLWVAGSSTDTQYF.

The CDR3 nucleotides read TGTGCCAGCAGGCTGACAGGCCCTAGCAATCAGCCCCAGCATTTT. Amino acid sequence: CASRLTGPSNQPQHF. V and J are TRBV28 and TRBJ1-5; D is perhaps TRBD1 (6 bases). Per the germline V gene, CDR1 is MDHEN and CDR2 is SYDVKM. V was cut by 6 bases and J by 0 bases, with 12 bases left in between. The CDR3 consists of 15 residues.

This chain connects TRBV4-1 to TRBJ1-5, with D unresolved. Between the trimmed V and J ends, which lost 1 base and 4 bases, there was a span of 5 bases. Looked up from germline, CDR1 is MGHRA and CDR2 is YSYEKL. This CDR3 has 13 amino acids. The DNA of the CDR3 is TGCGCCAGCAGCCAAGTCGGGAATCAGCCCCAGCATTTT. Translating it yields CASSQVGNQPQHF.

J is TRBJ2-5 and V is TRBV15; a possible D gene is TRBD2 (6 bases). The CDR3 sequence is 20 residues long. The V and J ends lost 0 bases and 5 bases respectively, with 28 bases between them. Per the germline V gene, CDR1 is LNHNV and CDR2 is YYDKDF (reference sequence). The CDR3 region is CATSRDRGLRGKGSGETQYF. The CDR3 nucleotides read TGTGCCACCAGCAGAGACCGGGGGTTGCGGGGAAAAGGAAGCGGGGAGACCCAGTACTTC.

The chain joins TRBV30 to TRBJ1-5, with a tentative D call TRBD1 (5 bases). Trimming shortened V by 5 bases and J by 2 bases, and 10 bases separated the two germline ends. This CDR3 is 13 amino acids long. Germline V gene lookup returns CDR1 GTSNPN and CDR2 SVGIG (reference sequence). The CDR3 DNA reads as TGTGCCTGGGGGGACGTGGGCAATCAGCCCCAGCATTTT. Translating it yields CAWGDVGNQPQHF.

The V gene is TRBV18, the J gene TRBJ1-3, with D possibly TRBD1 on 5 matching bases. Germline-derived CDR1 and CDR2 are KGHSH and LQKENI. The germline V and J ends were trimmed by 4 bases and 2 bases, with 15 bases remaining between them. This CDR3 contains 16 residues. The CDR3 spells CASSLTRQGAGNTIYF. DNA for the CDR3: TGTGCCAGCTCACTAACCCGTCAGGGAGCTGGAAACACCATATATTTT.

DNA of the CDR3: TGTGCCAGCAGTCCGGGACAACCCTACGAGCAGTACTTC. Translating gives CASSPGQPYEQYF. The J gene is TRBJ2-7, the V gene TRBV28, with D maybe TRBD1 (6 bases). The CDR3 extends over 13 amino acids. V shed 5 bases and J shed 2 bases, with 10 bases lying between them. The germline V gene has CDR1 MDHEN and CDR2 SYDVKM.

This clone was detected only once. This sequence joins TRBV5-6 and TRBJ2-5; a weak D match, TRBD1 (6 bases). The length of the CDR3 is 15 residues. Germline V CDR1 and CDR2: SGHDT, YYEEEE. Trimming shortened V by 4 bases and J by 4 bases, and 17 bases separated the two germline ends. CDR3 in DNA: TGTGCCAGCAGCCAGAAGCTGGGGGCGGGAGAGACCCAGTACTTC. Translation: CASSQKLGAGETQYF. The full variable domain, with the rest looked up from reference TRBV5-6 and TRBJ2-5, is DAGVTQSPTHLIKTRGQQVTLRCSPKSGHDTVSWYQQALGQGPQFIFQYYEEEERQRGNFPDRFSGHQFPNYSSELNVNALLLGDSALYLCASSQKLGAGETQYFGPGTRLLVL.

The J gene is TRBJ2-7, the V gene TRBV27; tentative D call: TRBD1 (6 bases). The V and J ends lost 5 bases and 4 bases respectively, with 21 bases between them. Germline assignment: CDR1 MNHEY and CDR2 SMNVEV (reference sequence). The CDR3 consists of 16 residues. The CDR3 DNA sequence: TGTGCCAGCAGTACCAAAGGGGACATATCCCATTACGAGCAGTACTTC. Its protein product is CASSTKGDISHYEQYF.

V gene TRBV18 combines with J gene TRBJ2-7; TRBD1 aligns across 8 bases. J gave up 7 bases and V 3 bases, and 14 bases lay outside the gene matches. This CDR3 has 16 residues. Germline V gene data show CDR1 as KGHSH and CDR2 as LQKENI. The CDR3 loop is CASSPPNGQGAGEQYF. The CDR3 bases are TGTGCCAGCTCACCTCCCAATGGTCAGGGGGCGGGGGAGCAGTACTTC.

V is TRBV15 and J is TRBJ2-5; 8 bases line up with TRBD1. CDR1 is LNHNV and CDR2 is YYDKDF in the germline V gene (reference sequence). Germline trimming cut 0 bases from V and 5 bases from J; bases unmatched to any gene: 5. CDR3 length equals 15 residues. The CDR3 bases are TGTGCCACCAGCAGAGATTCTCGGACAGGGGAGACCCAGTACTTC. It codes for CATSRDSRTGETQYF.

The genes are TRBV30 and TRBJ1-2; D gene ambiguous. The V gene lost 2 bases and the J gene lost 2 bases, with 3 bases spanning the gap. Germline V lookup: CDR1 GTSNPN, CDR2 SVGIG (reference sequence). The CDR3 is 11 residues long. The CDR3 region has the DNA TGTGCCTGGAGTTGGAACTATGGCTACACCTTC. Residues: CAWSWNYGYTF.